These T cell receptor beta chains were read from a single sample in a study of T cells in Graves' hyperthyroidism and ophthalmopathy. Using its own MiXCR run on the multiplex PCR reads, TCRdb lists one record per CDR3 protein. The table includes 250,000 to 300,000 distinct CDR3 sequences, roughly 15% detected once. Material for sequencing was blood. These receptors were taken from a woman in her fifties or sixties with Graves' hyperthyroidism that later progressed to Graves' ophthalmopathy. The conserved cysteine and the conserved F or W are not part of the CDR3 here. The order of the fields is J gene, V gene, CDR3 protein.

>TRBJ1-6|TRBV3-1
ASSQDPKGQSYNSPLH
>TRBJ2-7|TRBV24-1
ATSGGTDGAYEQY
>TRBJ1-2|TRBV28
ASSRSGGGVYGYT
>TRBJ1-5|TRBV19
ASTRTGEGQPQH
>TRBJ1-1|TRBV27
ASSLLGHTEAF
>TRBJ1-2|TRBV11-2
ASSLDWGNYGYT
>TRBJ2-3|TRBV27
ASGVSGRGTDTQY
>TRBJ1-1|TRBV27
ASRDLQGLGTEAF
>TRBJ1-2|TRBV11-2
ASSLFFRGTGSFSGYT
>TRBJ2-5|TRBV29-1
SVALSGRYQETQY
>TRBJ2-3|TRBV5-1
ASSPMTLFTDTQY
>TRBJ2-5|TRBV7-3
ASSRTGAYLD
>TRBJ2-1|TRBV20-1
SAPPASGIWNEQF
>TRBJ1-5|TRBV24-1
ATSDLKDRAQH
>TRBJ1-2|TRBV20-1
SASVNRGWYGYT
>TRBJ1-5|TRBV19
ASSIITPRPSNQPQH
>TRBJ2-1|TRBV6-5
ASSYGAGDEQF
>TRBJ1-1|TRBV20-1
SAVDTGFAF
>TRBJ1-5|TRBV27
ASSSGEEGLGQPQH
>TRBJ2-1|TRBV6-6
ASSYSMVHYNEQF
>TRBJ2-1|TRBV11-2
ASSVNPGQAFNEQF
>TRBJ1-4|TRBV20-1
SALLGTANEKLF
>TRBJ1-6|TRBV15
ATSRTGVENSPLH
>TRBJ2-7|TRBV6-2/TRBV6-3
ASNQPGQGLGEQY
>TRBJ1-5|TRBV5-1
ASSLTPAGWGSQPQH
>TRBJ2-3|TRBV5-4
ASSFGGPFDTQY
>TRBJ1-5|TRBV6-1
ASRGTGIGQPQH
>TRBJ1-2|TRBV25-1
ASSEFSGGGGYGYT
>TRBJ1-1|TRBV7-2
ASSLAVRQKNTEAF
>TRBJ2-7|TRBV6-1
ASGGDIAYEQY
>TRBJ1-1|TRBV11-2
ASSFTGGIGAF